What follows are 28 T cell receptor beta chains derived from one specimen sequenced in a study of patients and donors after allogeneic stem cell transplantation (TCRdb year 2020). Library creation used RT-PCR. Sequencing was carried out with a NextSeq 550. The raw public reads went through TCRdb reprocessing: fastp at Q25, MiXCR clone calling, in-frame beta chains kept. Rows are unified per CDR3 protein, each entry keeping the most common DNA and genes. Present in this sample are 150,000 to 200,000 distinct CDR3 sequences, more than 20% of which were seen just once. Of the sample, 25% to 30% falls within the top ten clones. The sequencing sample was made of blood, either unsorted or a sorted T cell fraction (not recorded which). The origin of the receptors is a human donor who was either an allogeneic HSCT recipient or a stem cell or donor lymphocyte infusion donor (not recorded which). It is not recorded whose cells these are; they may come from a transplant donor.

The chain joins TRBV20-1 to TRBJ2-1, with a possible D match to TRBD1 (6 bases). The CDR3 is 14 amino acids. Germline-derived CDR1 and CDR2 are DFQATT and SNEGSKA (reference sequence). Trimming left V 5 bases short and J 7 bases short, with 18 bases between. The CDR3 is CSAPGHGTTNEQFF. The DNA for the CDR3 is TGCAGTGCTCCGGGACACGGGACCACTAATGAGCAGTTCTTC.

The table lists this clonotype with a few counts. The gene calls are TRBV19 and TRBJ1-5; D remains ambiguous. CDR3 length: 17 amino acids. Per the germline V gene, CDR1 is LNHDA and CDR2 is SQIVND (reference sequence). V dropped 0 bases and J dropped 0 bases, with 12 bases sitting between them. The CDR3 loop reads CASSIDLGGDSNQPQHF. CDR3 nucleotide sequence: TGTGCCAGTAGTATAGATCTAGGCGGGGATAGCAATCAGCCCCAGCATTTT.

This clonotype has only a few counts. The rearrangement uses TRBV12-3 or TRBV12-4 and TRBJ1-6, with TRBD1 as a possible D gene (5 bases). V was cut by 8 bases and J by 7 bases, with 24 bases left in between. CDR3 length: 17 amino acids. In nucleotides, the CDR3 is TGTGCCAGCTGCCGTGAACTTCGGGGGGTCTGGAATTCACCCCTCCACTTT. Amino acid sequence: CASCRELRGVWNSPLHF.

This chain joins TRBV10-3 and TRBJ2-5, with TRBD1 as a possible D gene (5 bases). The V gene lost 3 bases and the J gene lost 5 bases, with 19 bases spanning the gap. This CDR3 is built from 16 residues. The germline gives CDR1 ENHRY, CDR2 SYGVKD. The DNA for the CDR3 is TGTGCCATCAGTGACTCCCCAGCAGGGCTGGCGGAGACCCAGTACTTC. Protein sequence: CAISDSPAGLAETQYF.

The V gene is TRBV20-1, the J gene TRBJ1-1; D may be TRBD1 (6 bases). Looked up from germline, CDR1 is DFQATT and CDR2 is SNEGSKA (reference sequence). This CDR3 has 15 amino acids. V was trimmed by 0 bases and J by 6 bases, leaving 17 bases between them. The CDR3 is CSARDPGGRGPEAFF. CDR3 bases: TGCAGTGCTAGAGATCCCGGGGGCCGGGGTCCTGAAGCTTTCTTT.

This clonotype has just one count. J is TRBJ2-1 and V is TRBV27; the D is unclear. Germline CDR1 reads MNHEY; CDR2 reads SMNVEV (reference sequence). The CDR3 is made up of 13 amino acids. The V gene lost 6 bases and the J gene lost 3 bases, with 9 bases spanning the gap. CDR3 bases: TGTGCCAGCAGACAAAGTGGCTACAATGAGCAGTTCTTC. As protein: CASRQSGYNEQFF.

V gene TRBV6-5 combines with J gene TRBJ1-1; no clear D gene. CDR1 and CDR2 (germline): MNHEY, SVGAGI. V lost 1 base to trimming and J lost 2 bases, with 5 bases between them. CDR3 length: 13 residues. This CDR3 reads CASSYLGNTEAFF. The CDR3 DNA follows: TGTGCCAGCAGTTACTTGGGTAACACTGAAGCTTTCTTT.

In DNA form, the CDR3 reads TGTGCCACCAGTGTTGGGACAGGGATCAACGAGCAGTACTTC. Protein product: CATSVGTGINEQYF. The chain recombines TRBV24-1 with TRBJ2-7; 9 bases line up with TRBD1. Trimming cost V 5 bases and J 5 bases; bases outside gene matches: 6. This CDR3 is 14 amino acids long. Germline CDR1 and CDR2: KGHDR and SFDVKD.

The CDR3 nucleotides read TGTGCCAGCAGCCAAGAGGGACAGAACACAGATACGCAGTATTTT. This gives the protein CASSQEGQNTDTQYF. The V gene is TRBV4-2, the J gene TRBJ2-3, with 7 nucleotides matching TRBD1. The CDR3 runs 15 residues. After removal of 0 bases from V and 2 bases from J, the junction contained 2 bases not matched to a gene. CDR1 is LGHNA and CDR2 is YNFKEQ in the germline V gene.

This clonotype was seen only a few times. As DNA, the CDR3 is TGTGCCACTCAGACACCTAGCACAGATACGCAGTATTTT. Amino acid sequence: CATQTPSTDTQYF. This sequence joins TRBV24-1 and TRBJ2-3; D ambiguous. The CDR3 sequence is 13 residues long. The V end was cut by 10 bases, the J end by 0 bases, with 10 bases between. Germline CDR1 and CDR2: KGHDR and SFDVKD.

This sequence joins TRBV20-1 and TRBJ2-2; no definite D call. CDR3 length: 15 residues. V lost 4 bases to trimming and J lost 0 bases, with 12 bases between them. The germline V gene encodes CDR1 DFQATT and CDR2 SNEGSKA (reference sequence). The DNA for the CDR3 is TGCAGTGCTACTCTTGACTCTACGAACACCGGGGAGCTGTTTTTT. Translation: CSATLDSTNTGELFF.

This clonotype occurred a few times. J is TRBJ2-1 and V is TRBV4-1; no definite D call. V was shortened by 2 bases and J by 8 bases, with 16 bases between the two germline ends. Germline loops: CDR1 MGHRA, CDR2 YSYEKL. This CDR3 has 15 residues. CDR3 sequence: CASSQFRQVVYEQFF. The CDR3 region has the DNA TGCGCCAGCAGCCAATTTAGGCAGGTCGTCTATGAGCAGTTCTTC.

The chain carries TRBV7-9 and TRBJ2-7; D is tentatively TRBD1 or TRBD2 (6 bases each). The CDR3 extends over 16 amino acids. V was clipped by 1 base and J by 4 bases, with 17 bases between them. Germline V gene data show CDR1 as SEHNR and CDR2 as FQNEAQ (reference sequence). The CDR3: CASSLGGGPQWYEQYF. DNA of the CDR3: TGTGCCAGCAGCTTAGGAGGGGGGCCTCAGTGGTACGAGCAGTACTTC.

This clonotype was observed a handful of times. The chain recombines TRBV6-4 with TRBJ2-1; 12 nucleotides align to TRBD2. Germline CDR1 is MRHNA and CDR2 is SNTAGT. The CDR3 covers 14 residues. V lost 8 bases to trimming and J lost 8 bases; unmatched junction nucleotides: 7. Written as DNA, the CDR3 is TGTGCCAGCTCGCTAGCGGGGGGGCTGTATGAGCAGTTCTTC. It codes for CASSLAGGLYEQFF.

This clonotype turned up a few times. V usage is TRBV6-1 and J usage is TRBJ2-2; D is ambiguous. The length of the CDR3 is 16 residues. With 2 bases removed from V and 0 bases from J, the gap between germline ends came to 10 bases. Germline values: CDR1 MNHNS, CDR2 SASEGT. In DNA form, the CDR3 reads TGTGCCAGCAGTGAACCGGCCAGAGCGAACACCGGGGAGCTGTTTTTT. It codes for CASSEPARANTGELFF.

There are a few counts of this clonotype. The V call is TRBV5-6, the J call TRBJ2-3; D is perhaps TRBD1 (5 bases). The germline V gene has CDR1 SGHDT and CDR2 YYEEEE. V was cut by 3 bases and J by 2 bases, with 13 bases left in between. The CDR3 has 15 residues. The CDR3 loop reads CASSSPQGLTDTQYF. CDR3 in DNA: TGTGCCAGCAGCTCCCCCCAGGGCCTCACAGATACGCAGTATTTT.

This clonotype was counted between two and nine times. The chain has TRBV29-1 and TRBJ2-7; 10 bases fit TRBD2. Germline V gives CDR1 SQVTM, CDR2 ANQGSEA. The CDR3 extends over 14 amino acids. V gave up 4 bases and J gave up 6 bases; unmatched junction bases: 9. DNA for the CDR3: TGCAGCGTTGCCTTCGCTAGCGGGAGCTCCGAGCAGTACTTC. Amino acid sequence: CSVAFASGSSEQYF.

This clonotype was recorded a few times. The chain employs TRBV12-3 or TRBV12-4 and TRBJ1-2; a possible D gene is TRBD1 (6 bases). CDR3 length: 14 residues. V was shortened by 5 bases and J by 4 bases, with 14 bases between the two germline ends. In DNA form, the CDR3 reads TGTGCCAGCAGTACGACAGGCATCCTCTATGGCTACACCTTC. Protein sequence: CASSTTGILYGYTF.

The CDR3 DNA follows: TGTGCCATCAGTGACAGGGACAGGGGGCTTTACTACGAGCAGTACTTC. It codes for CAISDRDRGLYYEQYF. V is TRBV10-3 and J is TRBJ2-7; 12 bases map to TRBD1. The V gene end was trimmed by 3 bases and the J gene end by 3 bases; junction bases not matched to a gene: 6. CDR1 is ENHRY and CDR2 is SYGVKD in the germline V gene. The CDR3 is 16 amino acids.

This chain links TRBV2 with TRBJ2-4, with TRBD1 matching over 7 bases. V gave up 6 bases and J gave up 1 base; unmatched junction bases: 3. Germline values: CDR1 SNHLY, CDR2 FYNNEI. The CDR3 covers 14 residues. The chain's CDR3 is CASRQGMAKNIQYF. The CDR3 DNA reads TGTGCCAGCAGACAGGGGATGGCCAAAAACATTCAGTACTTC.

The chain has TRBV9 and TRBJ2-1, with a possible D match to TRBD2 (5 bases). Germline V CDR1 and CDR2: SGDLS, YYNGEE. V was cut by 0 bases and J by 2 bases, with 9 bases left in between. The CDR3 has 15 residues. The CDR3 region has the DNA TGTGCCAGCAGCGTAGGAGGAGGACCCTACAATGAGCAGTTCTTC. Protein sequence: CASSVGGGPYNEQFF. The full variable domain, its missing parts supplied by reference TRBV9 and TRBJ2-1, is DSGVTQTPKHLITATGQRVTLRCSPRSGDLSVYWYQQSLDQGLQFLIQYYNGEERAKGNILERFSAQQFPDLHSELNLSSLELGDSALYFCASSVGGGPYNEQFFGPGTRLTVL.

In this sample, this clonotype turned up a few times. This chain connects TRBV20-1 to TRBJ1-1; D is unresolved. The CDR3 has 13 residues. The germline V and J ends were trimmed by 0 bases and 1 base, with 6 bases remaining between them. Germline values: CDR1 DFQATT, CDR2 SNEGSKA (reference sequence). The CDR3 DNA follows: TGCAGTGCTAGAGATTACGAGAACACTGAAGCTTTCTTT. Amino acids: CSARDYENTEAFF.

The chain links TRBV2 to TRBJ2-7; TRBD2 matches at 8 bases. Trimming took 6 bases from V and 3 from J; bases not matched to a gene: 7. Germline V gene lookup returns CDR1 SNHLY and CDR2 FYNNEI. There are 14 residues in the CDR3. Here the CDR3 reads CASRVRRGDYEQYF. The CDR3 DNA is TGTGCCAGCAGAGTTCGGCGGGGGGACTACGAGCAGTACTTC. The whole variable domain, remainder taken from reference TRBV2 and TRBJ2-7, is EPEVTQTPSHQVTQMGQEVILRCVPISNHLYFYWYRQILGQKVEFLVSFYNNEISEKSEIFDDQFSVERPDGSNFTLKIRSTKLEDSAMYFCASRVRRGDYEQYFGPGTRLTVT.

This clonotype has only a few counts. This chain connects TRBV5-5 to TRBJ2-1, with D perhaps matching TRBD1 or TRBD2 (6 bases each). The CDR3 is made up of 15 amino acids. With 7 bases removed from V and 8 bases from J, the gap between germline ends came to 22 bases. In germline, CDR1 is SGHKS, CDR2 YYEKEE (reference sequence). CDR3 coding DNA: TGTGCCAGCTATAATCTGGGGGCGGGACGCGATGAGCAGTTCTTC. The encoded protein is CASYNLGAGRDEQFF.

The chain carries TRBV7-6 and TRBJ2-1; no clear D gene. Germline V gene sequence: CDR1 SGHVS, CDR2 FNYEAQ. With 5 bases removed from V and 0 bases from J, the gap between germline ends came to 14 bases. The CDR3 spans 16 residues. The CDR3 bases are TGTGCCAGCAGCCCACGACCCACGAGCTCCTACAATGAGCAGTTCTTC. Its protein product is CASSPRPTSSYNEQFF.

This clonotype was picked up many times. The chain carries TRBV12-3 or TRBV12-4 and TRBJ1-5; possibly TRBD1 for D (6 bases). The CDR3 length is 14 residues. Trimming took off 3 bases at V and 3 bases at J, with 9 bases between the two ends. The CDR3 spells CASSFAGDNQPQHF. The CDR3 DNA follows: TGTGCCAGCAGTTTTGCAGGGGACAATCAGCCCCAGCATTTT.

This clonotype turned up a few times. The junction shows a germline mismatch at one end, possibly a read error. The chain combines TRBV5-1 with TRBJ2-3, with 8 bases matching TRBD1. Per the germline V gene, CDR1 is SGHRS and CDR2 is YFSETQ. This CDR3 has 13 residues. The CDR3 sequence: CASSSLPGQAFTF. As DNA, the CDR3 is TGCGCCAGCAGCTCACTTCCGGGACAGGCTTTTACCTTT.

This clonotype turned up a few times. This CDR3 reads CASSYDRGETQYF. In nucleotides, the CDR3 is TGTGCCAGCTCTTACGACAGAGGGGAGACCCAGTACTTC. This rearrangement joins TRBV18 to TRBJ2-5; D might be TRBD1 or TRBD2, each matching 5 bases. This CDR3 comprises 13 residues. The germline gives CDR1 KGHSH, CDR2 LQKENI. With 6 bases removed from V and 5 bases from J, the gap between germline ends came to 13 bases.